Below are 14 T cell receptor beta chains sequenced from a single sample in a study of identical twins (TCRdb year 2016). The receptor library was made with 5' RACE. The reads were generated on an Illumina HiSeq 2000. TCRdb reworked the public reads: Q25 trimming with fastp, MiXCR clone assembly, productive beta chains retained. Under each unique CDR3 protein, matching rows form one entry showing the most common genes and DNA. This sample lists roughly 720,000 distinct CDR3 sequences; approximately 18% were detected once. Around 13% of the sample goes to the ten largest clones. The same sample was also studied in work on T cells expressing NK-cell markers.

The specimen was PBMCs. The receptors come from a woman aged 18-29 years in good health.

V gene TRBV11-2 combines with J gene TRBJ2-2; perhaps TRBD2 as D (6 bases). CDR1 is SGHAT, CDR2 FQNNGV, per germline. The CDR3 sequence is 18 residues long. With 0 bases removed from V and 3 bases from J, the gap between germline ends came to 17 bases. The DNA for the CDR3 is TGTGCCAGCAGCTTAGAACCCCCGACTAGTCCCGACACCGGGGAGCTGTTTTTT. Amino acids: CASSLEPPTSPDTGELFF.

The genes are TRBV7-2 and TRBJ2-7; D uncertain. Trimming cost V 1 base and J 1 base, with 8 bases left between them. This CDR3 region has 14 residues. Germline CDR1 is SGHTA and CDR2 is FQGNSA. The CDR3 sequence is CASSLDDQSYEQYF. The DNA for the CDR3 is TGTGCCAGCAGCTTAGATGATCAATCCTACGAGCAGTACTTC.

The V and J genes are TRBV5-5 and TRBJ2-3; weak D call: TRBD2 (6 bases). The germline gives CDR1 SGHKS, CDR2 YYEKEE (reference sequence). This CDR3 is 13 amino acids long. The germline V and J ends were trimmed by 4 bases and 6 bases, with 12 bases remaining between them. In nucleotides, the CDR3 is TGTGCCAGCAGCCCTGGCGGGATTGATACGCAGTATTTT. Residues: CASSPGGIDTQYF.

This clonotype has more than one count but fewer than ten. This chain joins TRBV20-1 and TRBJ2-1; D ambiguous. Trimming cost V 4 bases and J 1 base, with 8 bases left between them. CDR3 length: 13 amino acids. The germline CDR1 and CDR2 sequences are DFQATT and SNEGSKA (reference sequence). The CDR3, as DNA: TGCAGTGCTATATCCGTGTCCTACAATGAGCAGTTCTTC. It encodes CSAISVSYNEQFF.

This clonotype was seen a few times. CDR3 nucleotide sequence: TGTGCCATCAGTGAACCCAGGCAGGGCACTGAAGCTTTCTTT. It specifies CAISEPRQGTEAFF. The genes are TRBV10-3 and TRBJ1-1, with D perhaps TRBD1 (5 bases). The CDR3 sequence is 14 residues long. Germline loops: CDR1 ENHRY, CDR2 SYGVKD. Trimming took 3 bases from V and 4 from J, leaving 12 bases between them.

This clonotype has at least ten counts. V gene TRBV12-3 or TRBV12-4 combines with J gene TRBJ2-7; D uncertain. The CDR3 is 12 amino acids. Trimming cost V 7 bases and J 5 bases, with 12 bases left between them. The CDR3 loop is CASTDYKDEQYF. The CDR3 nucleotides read TGTGCCAGCACCGATTATAAGGACGAGCAGTACTTC.

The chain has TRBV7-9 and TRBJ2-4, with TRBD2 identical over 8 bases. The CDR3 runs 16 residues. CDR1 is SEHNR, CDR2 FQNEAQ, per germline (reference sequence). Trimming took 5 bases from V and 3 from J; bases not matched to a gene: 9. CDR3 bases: TGTGCCAGCAGCCTCCTTAGCGGGGTGGACAAAAACATTCAGTACTTC. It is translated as CASSLLSGVDKNIQYF.

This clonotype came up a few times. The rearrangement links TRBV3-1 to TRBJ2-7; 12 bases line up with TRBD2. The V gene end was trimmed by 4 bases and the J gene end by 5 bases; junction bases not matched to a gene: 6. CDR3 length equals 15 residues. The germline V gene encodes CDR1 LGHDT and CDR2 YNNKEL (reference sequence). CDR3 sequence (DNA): TGTGCCAGCAGCCTTCAACTAGCGGGAGGCAACGAGCAGTACTTC. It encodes CASSLQLAGGNEQYF.

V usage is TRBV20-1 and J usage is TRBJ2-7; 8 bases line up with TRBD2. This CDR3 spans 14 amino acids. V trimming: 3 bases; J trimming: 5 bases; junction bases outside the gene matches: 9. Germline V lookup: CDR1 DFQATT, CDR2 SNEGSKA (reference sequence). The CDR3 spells CSASEAGVMHEQYF. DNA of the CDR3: TGCAGTGCTAGTGAAGCGGGAGTAATGCACGAGCAGTACTTC.

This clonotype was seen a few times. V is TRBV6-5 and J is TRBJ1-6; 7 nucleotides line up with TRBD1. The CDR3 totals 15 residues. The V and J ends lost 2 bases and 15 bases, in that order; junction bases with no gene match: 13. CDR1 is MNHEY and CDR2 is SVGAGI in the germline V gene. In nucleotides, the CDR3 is TGTGCCAGCAGTTACGGGGACAGTTCCGGAAAACTCCTCCACTTT. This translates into CASSYGDSSGKLLHF.

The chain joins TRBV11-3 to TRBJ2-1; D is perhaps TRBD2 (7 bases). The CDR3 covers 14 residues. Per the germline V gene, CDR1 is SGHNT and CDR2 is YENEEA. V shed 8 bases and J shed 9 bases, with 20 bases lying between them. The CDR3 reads CASRWGGRRIEQFF. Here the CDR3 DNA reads TGTGCCAGCCGTTGGGGGGGGCGAAGGATTGAGCAGTTCTTC.

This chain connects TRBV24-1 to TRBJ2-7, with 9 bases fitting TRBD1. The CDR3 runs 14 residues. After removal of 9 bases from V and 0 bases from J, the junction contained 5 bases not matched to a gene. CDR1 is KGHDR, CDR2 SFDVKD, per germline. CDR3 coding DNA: TGTGCCACCGCGCGGGACAGGGTCTCCTACGAGCAGTACTTC. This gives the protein CATARDRVSYEQYF.

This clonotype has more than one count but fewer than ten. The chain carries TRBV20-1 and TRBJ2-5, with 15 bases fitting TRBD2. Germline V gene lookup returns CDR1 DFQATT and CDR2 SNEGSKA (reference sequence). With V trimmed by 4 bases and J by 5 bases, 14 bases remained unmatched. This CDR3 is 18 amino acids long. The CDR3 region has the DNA TGCAGTGCTATCCCCCGCGGGACTAGCGGGAGGCCCGGGGAGACCCAGTACTTC. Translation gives CSAIPRGTSGRPGETQYF.

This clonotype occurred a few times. As DNA, the CDR3 is TGCGCCAACCTAATCAGCGGAGATGAGCAGTTCTTC. It specifies CANLISGDEQFF. The chain joins TRBV5-1 to TRBJ2-1; D is perhaps TRBD2 (5 bases). The CDR3 has 12 residues. Germline V CDR1 and CDR2: SGHRS, YFSETQ. Trimming shortened V by 9 bases and J by 8 bases, and 15 bases separated the two germline ends.